This TCR beta chain was sequenced in a study of long-term antiretroviral therapy in people with HIV. Samples were assayed with immunoSEQ v3.0 at survey level. TCRdb's copy holds only in-frame clones and misses some; the assay was immunoSEQ multiplex PCR. The sample includes fewer than 35,000 clones, 75% to 90% of them seen just once. In germline, CDR1 is MNHEY, CDR2 SVGAGI. This CDR3 comprises 15 residues. V trimming: 7 bases; J trimming: 5 bases; junction bases outside the gene matches: 10. Sequenced here: unsorted PBMCs, sampled 2.9 years after starting antiretroviral therapy. The receptor comes from a man between 45 and 60 years old with HIV. The J gene is TRBJ2-2, the V gene TRBV6-5; the match to TRBD1 covers 7 bases. CDR3 protein: CASKGSGTETGELFF. For the CDR3, the DNA is TGTGCCAGCAAAGGGTCCGGGACAGAGACCGGGGAGCTGTTTTTT.